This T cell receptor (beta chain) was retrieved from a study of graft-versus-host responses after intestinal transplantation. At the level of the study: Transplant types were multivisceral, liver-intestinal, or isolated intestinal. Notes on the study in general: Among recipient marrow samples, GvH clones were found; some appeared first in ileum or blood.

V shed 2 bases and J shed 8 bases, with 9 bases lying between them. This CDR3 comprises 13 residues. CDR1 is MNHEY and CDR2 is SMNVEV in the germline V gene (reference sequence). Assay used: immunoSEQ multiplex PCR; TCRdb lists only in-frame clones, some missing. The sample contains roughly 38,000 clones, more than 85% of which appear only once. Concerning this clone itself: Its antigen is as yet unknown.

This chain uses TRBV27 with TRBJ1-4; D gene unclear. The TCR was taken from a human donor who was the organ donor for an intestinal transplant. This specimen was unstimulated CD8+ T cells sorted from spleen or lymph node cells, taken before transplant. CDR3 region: CASSLIREEKLFF. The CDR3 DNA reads TGTGCCAGCAGTTTAATAAGGGAAGAAAAACTGTTTTTT.